The clone carrying this T cell receptor beta chain was seen more than once but under ten times. The antigen is unknown. This record comes from a study of post-analysis software for immune sequencing data. Study in general: The cohort encompassed relapsing-remitting, secondary progressive and progressive-relapsing multiple sclerosis disease courses. Findings and limits, study-wide: Comparison of patients with controls showed about 5 TRBV segments more frequent in patients, TRBV5-6, TRBV5-1 and TRBV20-1 among them.

Germline V gene data show CDR1 as MDHEN and CDR2 as SYDVKM. V dropped 3 bases and J dropped 4 bases, with 12 bases sitting between them. The CDR3 is 14 residues long. Each TCR beta cDNA library carried unique molecular identifiers. Input of roughly 0.9 to 11 million T cells yielded 500,000 to 550,000 cDNA molecules. One entry per CDR3 protein, called by TCRdb with MiXCR from the PCR reads. The sample has 350,000 to 450,000 distinct CDR3 sequences; 39% are singletons. This chain joins TRBV28 and TRBJ1-1; weak D call: TRBD1 (6 bases). This sequence was found in a girl under 10 years old with multiple sclerosis. Sequenced material: blood. The CDR3 nucleotides are TGTGCCAGCAGTTTTACAGGGCGACCCACTGAAGCTTTCTTT. Translating gives CASSFTGRPTEAFF.